These T cell receptor beta chains were read from a single sample in a study of untreated major depressive disorder. Generated by immunoSEQ multiplex PCR, the TCRdb table keeps only in-frame clones and is missing some. This sample has under 20,000 clones; around 90% occur once, and the top ten carry roughly 0.6%. The sample taken for sequencing was CD4+ T cells from PBMCs. These receptors all stem from a woman aged 40 to 50 with major depressive disorder. The CDR3 runs from the conserved cysteine through the conserved F or W. The D gene is left open where the match is weak.

TRBV5-4	13	-	TRBJ1-5	CASSEGSNQPQHF
TRBV30	14	TRBD1	TRBJ1-5	CAWSVLGGVRPQHF
TRBV25-1	15	TRBD1	TRBJ2-1	CASSEQGALNNEQFF
TRBV5-6	14	-	TRBJ1-2	CASSLGGVGNGYTF
TRBV7-3	13	TRBD1	TRBJ1-2	CASSSGQGYGYTF
TRBV19	13	-	TRBJ2-5	CASSRTREETQYF
TRBV13	18	TRBD1	TRBJ2-1	CASSPNHPRDRIYNEQFF
TRBV2	15	-	TRBJ1-6	CASRPESSYNSPLHF
TRBV2	14	-	TRBJ1-2	CASNIRPGNYGYTF
TRBV5-1	14	-	TRBJ2-3	CASRWTASTDTQYF
TRBV30	14	-	TRBJ1-4	CAWGEGWANEKLFF
TRBV11-2	17	-	TRBJ2-7	CASSPGFRSGAPHEQYF
TRBV30	17	TRBD1	TRBJ1-6	CAWDGQGQSSYNSPLHF
TRBV29-1	14	-	TRBJ2-3	CSVERDTGTDTQYF
TRBV30	15	-	TRBJ2-5	CAWYLRVLREETQYF
TRBV7-2	13	-	TRBJ1-1	CASSPSLGNEAFF
TRBV27	15	-	TRBJ1-4	CASSLLGGSNEKLFF
TRBV6-5	15	-	TRBJ2-3	CASSYSGGTADTQYF
TRBV6-5	13	-	TRBJ1-5	CASSKQQNQPQHF
TRBV29-1	13	TRBD1	TRBJ1-4	CSVPTGERGKLFF
TRBV10-3	14	-	TRBJ1-2	CAISAAASNYGYTF
TRBV4-3	15	-	TRBJ1-3	CASSQETAVGNTIYF
TRBV5-1	16	TRBD1	TRBJ2-2	CASSRGQGQNTGELFF